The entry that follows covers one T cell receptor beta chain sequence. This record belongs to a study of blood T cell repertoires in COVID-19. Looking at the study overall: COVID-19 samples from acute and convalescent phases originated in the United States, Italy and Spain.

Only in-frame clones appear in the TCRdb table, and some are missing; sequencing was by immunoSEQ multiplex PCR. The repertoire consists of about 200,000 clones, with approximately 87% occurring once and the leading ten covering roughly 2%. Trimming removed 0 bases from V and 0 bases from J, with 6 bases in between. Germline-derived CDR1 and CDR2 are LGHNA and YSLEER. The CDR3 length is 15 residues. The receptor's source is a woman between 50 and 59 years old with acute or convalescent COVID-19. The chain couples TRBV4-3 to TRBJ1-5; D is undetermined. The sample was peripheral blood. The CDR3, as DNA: TGCGCCAGCAGCCAAGATCGGTATAGCAATCAGCCCCAGCATTTT. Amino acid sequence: CASSQDRYSNQPQHF.